These T cell receptor beta chains were read from a single sample in a study of blood T cell repertoires in COVID-19. Sequencing used immunoSEQ multiplex PCR; TCRdb keeps in-frame clones, though not all of them. The table lists approximately 85,000 clones, around 90% of them singletons, with less than 3.5% in the top ten. The sequencing sample was made of peripheral blood. The receptors originated from a woman between 45 and 65 years old with active or convalescent COVID-19. CDR3s leave out the opening cysteine and the closing phenylalanine or tryptophan. For some rows the clone size is stated as once, few or many, or as a class when expanded; others skip it.

v_gene,abundance,j_gene,CDR3aa
TRBV9,-,TRBJ1-3,ASSEGQGRSGNTIY
TRBV18,-,TRBJ2-1,ASALGGESYNEQF
TRBV12-3/TRBV12-4,few,TRBJ2-1,ASSLTSYEQF
TRBV5-4,-,TRBJ1-2,ASSLAQVNYGYT
TRBV20-1,-,TRBJ2-3,SATLEDTQY
TRBV30,-,TRBJ1-1,AWSVQGNIGTEAF
TRBV24-1,-,TRBJ1-5,ATSDFGTGDGQPQH
TRBV27,-,TRBJ1-2,ASSLNPQYGYT
TRBV6-5,-,TRBJ2-5,ASSYSTGQKETQY
TRBV19,-,TRBJ1-2,ASTKAGQGKANYGYT
TRBV5-5,few,TRBJ2-7,ASSLTGTSYEQY
TRBV27,-,TRBJ1-5,ASSLTGGPYSNQPQH
TRBV19,once,TRBJ1-6,ASSGQVGLNSPLH
TRBV6-2/TRBV6-3,few,TRBJ1-1,ASSYVGGARAF
TRBV15,-,TRBJ1-5,ATSRDPGGNQPQH
TRBV25-1,-,TRBJ1-1,ASSRSRNTEAF
TRBV9,-,TRBJ2-7,ASSVATPGEQY
TRBV7-2,once,TRBJ2-1,ASSLASNSYNEQF
TRBV5-6,-,TRBJ1-1,ASSFNPLRGSPNTEAF
TRBV2,-,TRBJ1-5,ASSRTGSQPQH
TRBV5-6,-,TRBJ1-5,ASSLGTVNQPQH
TRBV5-6,-,TRBJ1-2,ASSWGQSDYT
TRBV19,-,TRBJ2-7,ASSPGFAYEQY
TRBV27,-,TRBJ2-1,ASSLIGGPSNEQF
TRBV2,once,TRBJ2-1,ASSEVRGTYNEQF
TRBV5-8,medium-sized,TRBJ1-1,ASSLEAGLGEAF
TRBV25-1,-,TRBJ1-4,ASSESGTGSLKLF
TRBV30,-,TRBJ2-6,ACRVLGGANVLT
TRBV3-1/TRBV3-2,many,TRBJ1-4,ASSFPPGQGGEKLF
TRBV5-1,-,TRBJ1-1,ASSLAGQPNTEAF
TRBV7-3,-,TRBJ1-2,ASSLKAGENYGYT
TRBV24-1,few,TRBJ1-4,ATSDARQGIEKLF
TRBV19,-,TRBJ1-2,ASSMGGLGYT
TRBV14,-,TRBJ2-6,ASSQGANRANVLT
TRBV30,-,TRBJ2-2,AWSVVSGGAGELF
TRBV3-1/TRBV3-2,-,TRBJ2-2,ASSHKARDTGELF
TRBV6-5,-,TRBJ1-2,ASSTGTGDYGYT
TRBV3-1/TRBV3-2,-,TRBJ1-6,ASTPRGLYSPLH
TRBV2,-,TRBJ2-3,ASSEAPRGGSTQY
TRBV11-2,-,TRBJ2-2,ASSFRSGTGELF
TRBV19,-,TRBJ1-2,ASSTREHYGYT
TRBV19,-,TRBJ1-2,ASSGGTGRSGYT
TRBV11-2,-,TRBJ2-5,ASSLGNTEETQY
TRBV21-1,few,TRBJ2-5,ASSKAPRETQY
TRBV5-1,-,TRBJ1-3,ASSLTESNSGNTIY
TRBV4-1,-,TRBJ1-3,ASSRRDRGRRDTIY
TRBV30,-,TRBJ1-1,AWNRDRGTEAF
TRBV9,-,TRBJ2-1,ASSGRLAGYNEQF
TRBV7-3,-,TRBJ2-3,ASSLKADRFTDTQY
TRBV10-3,once,TRBJ1-2,AISDSGPGQGPLGYT
TRBV20-1,-,TRBJ2-3,SASVGLGSTDTQY